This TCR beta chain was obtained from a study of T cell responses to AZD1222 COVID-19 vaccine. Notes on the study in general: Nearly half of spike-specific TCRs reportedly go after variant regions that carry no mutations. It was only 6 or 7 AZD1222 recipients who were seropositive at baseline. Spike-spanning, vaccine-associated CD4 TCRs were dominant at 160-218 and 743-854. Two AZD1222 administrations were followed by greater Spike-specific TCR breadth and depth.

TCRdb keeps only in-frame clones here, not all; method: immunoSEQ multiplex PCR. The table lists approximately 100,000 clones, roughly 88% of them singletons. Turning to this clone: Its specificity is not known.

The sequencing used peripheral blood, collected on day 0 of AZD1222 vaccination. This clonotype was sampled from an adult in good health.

CDR3 nucleotide sequence: TGTGCCAGTAGTGTGCAGGGGGGGACCTACGAGCAGTACTTC. Its protein product is CASSVQGGTYEQYF. This sequence joins TRBV19 and TRBJ2-7, with D tentatively TRBD1 or TRBD2 (7 bases each). Germline V gene lookup returns CDR1 LNHDA and CDR2 SQIVND (reference sequence). Trimming pared 5 bases from V and 2 bases from J, leaving 13 bases between. This CDR3 has 14 amino acids.